This TCR beta chain was captured by sequencing in a study of shared clonotypes between healthy human individuals. Regarding this clone: Its antigen is not known. This specimen includes other DNA sequences encoding the same CDR3.

The CDR3 has 13 amino acids. V dropped 1 base and J dropped 2 bases, with 5 bases sitting between them. Germline CDR1 and CDR2: PRHDT and FYEKMQ (reference sequence). Study results and caveats: Sequencing depth was a factor that was expected to affect clonotype sharing among donors.

The naive CD8 population came from CD45RO-negative cells selected for CCR7, without terminally differentiated effector memory CD45RA+ cells. The authors distributed each subset's genomic DNA evenly over several immunoSEQ plates. Clones were sequenced by immunoSEQ multiplex PCR, and TCRdb holds only the in-frame ones, with some missing. Of some 2,000,000 clones in the sample, about 94% were seen once. The chain couples TRBV13 to TRBJ1-1, with D hard to call. This TCR was recovered from a man aged 18 to 29 in good health. Sequencing was done on a sample of naive CD8+ T cells sorted from blood. CDR3 nucleotide sequence: TGTGCCAGCAGCTTAGTAGGAAACACTGAAGCTTTCTTT. It yields the protein CASSLVGNTEAFF.